This TCR beta chain is drawn from a study of monozygotic twins with inflammatory bowel disease. About this clonotype itself: What it binds is not known.

The UMIs carried a 6-nucleotide sample barcode, and they were added by template switching. Both the TCRalpha cDNA and the TCRbeta cDNA were taken through two nested PCRs, lasting approximately 16 and 9 cycles. With the 5' RACE reads reprocessed, TCRdb shows one record per CDR3 protein and no DNA. This sample contains hundreds of thousands of distinct CDR3 sequences. General study results and limits: Among IBD patients, fewer clonotypes were shared with others than among healthy twins, especially with disease activity.

This CDR3 is 14 amino acids long. CDR1 is SGHRS and CDR2 is YFSETQ in the germline V gene. The material sequenced was blood. The V call is TRBV5-1, the J call TRBJ2-3; lacking DNA, the TRBD1 call made by TCRdb goes unchecked. This sequence originates from a human donor with ulcerative colitis or Crohn's disease, or a healthy co-twin of an affected twin (not recorded which). The CDR3 region is CASSPGGITDTQYF.